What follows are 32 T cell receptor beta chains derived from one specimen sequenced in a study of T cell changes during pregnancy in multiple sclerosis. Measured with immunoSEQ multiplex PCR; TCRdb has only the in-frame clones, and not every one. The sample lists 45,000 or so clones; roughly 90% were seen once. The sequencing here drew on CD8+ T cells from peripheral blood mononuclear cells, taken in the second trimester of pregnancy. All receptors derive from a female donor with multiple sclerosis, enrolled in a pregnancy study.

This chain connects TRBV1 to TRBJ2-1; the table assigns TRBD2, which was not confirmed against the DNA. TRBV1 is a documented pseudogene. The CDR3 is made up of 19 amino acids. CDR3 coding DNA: TGCACCAGCAGCCATACCGCCAGACTAGTGTGGGAGGATTACAATGAGCAGTTCTTC. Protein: CTSSHTARLVWEDYNEQFF.

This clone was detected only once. The CDR3 sequence is CASSPTDRVDYEQYF. DNA for the CDR3: TGTGCCAGCAGCCCCACAGACAGGGTCGACTACGAGCAGTACTTC. The chain employs TRBV14 and TRBJ2-7; the match to TRBD1 covers 7 bases. CDR1 is SGHDN and CDR2 is FVKESK in the germline V gene. CDR3 length: 15 amino acids. Germline trimming cut 4 bases from V and 3 bases from J; bases unmatched to any gene: 9.

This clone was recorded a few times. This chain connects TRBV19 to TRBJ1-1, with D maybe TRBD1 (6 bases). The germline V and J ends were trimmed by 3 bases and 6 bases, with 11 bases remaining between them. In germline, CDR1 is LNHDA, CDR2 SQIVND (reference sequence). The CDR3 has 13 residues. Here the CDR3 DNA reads TGTGCCAGTAGTATCCCAGGGGCCGCTGAAGCTTTCTTT. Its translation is CASSIPGAAEAFF.

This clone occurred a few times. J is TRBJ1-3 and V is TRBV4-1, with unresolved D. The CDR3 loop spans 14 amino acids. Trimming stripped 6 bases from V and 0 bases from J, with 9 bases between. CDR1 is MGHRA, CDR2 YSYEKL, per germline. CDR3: CASRARSSGNTIYF. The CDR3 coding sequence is TGCGCCAGCAGGGCCCGATCCTCTGGAAACACCATATATTTT.

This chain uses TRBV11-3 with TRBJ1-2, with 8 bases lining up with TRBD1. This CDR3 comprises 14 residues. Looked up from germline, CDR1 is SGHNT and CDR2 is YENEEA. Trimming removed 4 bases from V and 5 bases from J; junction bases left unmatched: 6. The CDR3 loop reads CASSSDRARYGYTF. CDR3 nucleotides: TGTGCCAGCAGCTCGGACAGGGCAAGGTATGGCTACACCTTC.

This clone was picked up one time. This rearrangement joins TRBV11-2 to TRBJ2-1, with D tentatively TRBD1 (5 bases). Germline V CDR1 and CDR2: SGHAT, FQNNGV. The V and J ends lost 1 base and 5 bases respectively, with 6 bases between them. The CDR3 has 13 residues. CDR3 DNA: TGTGCCAGCAGCTTAGTGGGGCACAATGAGCAGTTCTTC. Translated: CASSLVGHNEQFF.

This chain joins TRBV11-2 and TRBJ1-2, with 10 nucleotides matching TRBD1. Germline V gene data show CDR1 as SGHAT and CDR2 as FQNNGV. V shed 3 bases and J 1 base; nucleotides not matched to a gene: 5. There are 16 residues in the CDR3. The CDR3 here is CASSFRDRGDNYGYTF. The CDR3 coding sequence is TGTGCCAGCAGCTTCCGGGACAGGGGCGATAACTATGGCTACACCTTC.

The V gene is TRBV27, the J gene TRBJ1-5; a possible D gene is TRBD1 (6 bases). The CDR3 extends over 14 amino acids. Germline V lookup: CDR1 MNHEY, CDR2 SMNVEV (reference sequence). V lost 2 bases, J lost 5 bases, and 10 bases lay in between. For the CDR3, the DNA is TGTGCCAGCAGTTTAATGGGGGCCTATCAGCCCCAGCATTTT. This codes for CASSLMGAYQPQHF.

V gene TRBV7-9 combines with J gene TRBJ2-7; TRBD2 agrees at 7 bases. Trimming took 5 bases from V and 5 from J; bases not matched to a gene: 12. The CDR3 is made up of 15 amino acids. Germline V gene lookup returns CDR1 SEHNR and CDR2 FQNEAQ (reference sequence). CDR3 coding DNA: TGTGCCAGCAGCCCCTGGGGAGGGGCCCCGCACGAGCAGTACTTC. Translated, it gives CASSPWGGAPHEQYF.

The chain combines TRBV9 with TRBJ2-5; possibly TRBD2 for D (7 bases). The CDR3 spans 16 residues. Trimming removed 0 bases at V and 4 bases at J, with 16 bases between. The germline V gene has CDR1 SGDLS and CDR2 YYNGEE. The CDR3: CASSVAYGGLGETQYF. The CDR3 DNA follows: TGTGCCAGCAGCGTAGCCTACGGGGGGCTGGGAGAGACCCAGTACTTC.

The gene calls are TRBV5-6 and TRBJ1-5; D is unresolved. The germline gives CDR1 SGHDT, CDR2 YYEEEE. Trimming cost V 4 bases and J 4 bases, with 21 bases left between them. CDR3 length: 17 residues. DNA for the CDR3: TGTGCCAGCAGCAACCTCAGGTTACACGGAATAAATCAGCCCCAGCATTTT. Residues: CASSNLRLHGINQPQHF. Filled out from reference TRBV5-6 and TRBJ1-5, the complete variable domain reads DAGVTQSPTHLIKTRGQQVTLRCSPKSGHDTVSWYQQALGQGPQFIFQYYEEEERQRGNFPDRFSGHQFPNYSSELNVNALLLGDSALYLCASSNLRLHGINQPQHFGDGTRLSIL.

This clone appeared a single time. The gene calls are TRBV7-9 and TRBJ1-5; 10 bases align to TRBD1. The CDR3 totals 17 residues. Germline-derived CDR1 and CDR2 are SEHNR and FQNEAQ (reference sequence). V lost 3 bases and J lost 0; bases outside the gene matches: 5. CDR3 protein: CASSFGTGEVSNQPQHF. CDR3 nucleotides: TGTGCCAGCAGCTTCGGGACAGGGGAGGTTAGCAATCAGCCCCAGCATTTT.

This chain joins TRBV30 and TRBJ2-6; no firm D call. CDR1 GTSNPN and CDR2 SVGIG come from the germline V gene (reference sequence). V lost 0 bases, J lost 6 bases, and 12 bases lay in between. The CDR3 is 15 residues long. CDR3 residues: CAWSVRGSLANVLTF. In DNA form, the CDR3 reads TGTGCCTGGAGTGTCCGAGGAAGTTTGGCCAACGTCCTGACTTTC.

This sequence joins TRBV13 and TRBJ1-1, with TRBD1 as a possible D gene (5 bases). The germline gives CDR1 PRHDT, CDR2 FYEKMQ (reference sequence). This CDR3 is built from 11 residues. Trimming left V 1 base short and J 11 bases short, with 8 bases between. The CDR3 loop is CASSLEGAAFF. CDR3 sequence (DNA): TGTGCCAGCAGCTTAGAAGGGGCCGCTTTCTTT. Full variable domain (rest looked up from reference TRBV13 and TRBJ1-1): AAGVIQSPRHLIKEKRETATLKCYPIPRHDTVYWYQQGPGQDPQFLISFYEKMQSDKGSIPDRFSAQQFSDYHSELNMSSLELGDSALYFCASSLEGAAFFGQGTRLTVV.

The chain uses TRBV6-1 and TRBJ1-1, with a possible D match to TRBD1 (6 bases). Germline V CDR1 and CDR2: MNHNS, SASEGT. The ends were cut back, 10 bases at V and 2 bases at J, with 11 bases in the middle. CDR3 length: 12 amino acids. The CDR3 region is CATRTVNTEAFF. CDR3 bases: TGTGCCACAAGGACAGTAAACACTGAAGCTTTCTTT.

The CDR3 is CAWSGQVYEQYF. As DNA, the CDR3 is TGTGCCTGGAGTGGCCAGGTGTACGAGCAGTACTTC. This chain uses TRBV30 with TRBJ2-5; D is undetermined. The J call may be incorrect, as the DNA end agrees better with TRBJ2-7. Germline V gene sequence: CDR1 GTSNPN, CDR2 SVGIG (reference sequence). CDR3 size: 12 residues.

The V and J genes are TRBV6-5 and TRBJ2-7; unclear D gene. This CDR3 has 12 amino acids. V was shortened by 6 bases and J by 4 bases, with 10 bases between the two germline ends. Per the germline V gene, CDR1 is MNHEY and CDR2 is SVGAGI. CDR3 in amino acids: CASRATDYEQYF. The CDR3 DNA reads TGTGCCAGCAGGGCTACAGATTACGAGCAGTACTTC.

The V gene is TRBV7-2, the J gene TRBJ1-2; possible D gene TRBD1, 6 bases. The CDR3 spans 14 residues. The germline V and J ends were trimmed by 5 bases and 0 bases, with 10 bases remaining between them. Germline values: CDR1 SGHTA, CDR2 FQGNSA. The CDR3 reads CASSPWTANYGYTF. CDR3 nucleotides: TGTGCCAGCAGCCCCTGGACAGCTAACTATGGCTACACCTTC.

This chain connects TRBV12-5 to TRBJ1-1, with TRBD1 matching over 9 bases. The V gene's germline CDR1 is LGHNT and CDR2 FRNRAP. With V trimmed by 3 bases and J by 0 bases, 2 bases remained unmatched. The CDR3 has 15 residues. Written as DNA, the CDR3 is TGTGCTAGTGGTTTAGGGACAGGGCTGAACACTGAAGCTTTCTTT. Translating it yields CASGLGTGLNTEAFF.

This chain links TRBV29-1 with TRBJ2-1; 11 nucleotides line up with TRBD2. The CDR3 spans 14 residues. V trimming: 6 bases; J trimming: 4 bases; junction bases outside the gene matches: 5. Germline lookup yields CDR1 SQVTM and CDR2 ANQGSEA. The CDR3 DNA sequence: TGCAGCGTCACAACTAGCGGGGGTTACAATGAGCAGTTCTTC. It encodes CSVTTSGGYNEQFF.

The CDR3 DNA reads as TGTGCCAGCAGCGTAGCAGGGGGGTTCACCGGGGAGCTGTTTTTT. Translated, it gives CASSVAGGFTGELFF. The chain joins TRBV9 to TRBJ2-2; maybe TRBD1 (7 bases). V lost 0 bases to trimming and J lost 4 bases, with 10 bases between them. Per the germline V gene, CDR1 is SGDLS and CDR2 is YYNGEE. This CDR3 region has 15 residues.

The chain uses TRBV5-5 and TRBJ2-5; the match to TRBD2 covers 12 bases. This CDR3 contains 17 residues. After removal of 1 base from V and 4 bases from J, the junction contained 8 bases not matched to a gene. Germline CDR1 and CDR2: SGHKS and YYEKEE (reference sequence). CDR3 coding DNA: TGTGCCAGCAGCTTGAGGTTAGGACTAGCGGGGCTAGAGACCCAGTACTTC. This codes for CASSLRLGLAGLETQYF. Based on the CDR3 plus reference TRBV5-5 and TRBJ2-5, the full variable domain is DAGVTQSPTHLIKTRGQQVTLRCSPISGHKSVSWYQQVLGQGPQFIFQYYEKEERGRGNFPDRFSARQFPNYSSELNVNALLLGDSALYLCASSLRLGLAGLETQYFGPGTRLLVL.

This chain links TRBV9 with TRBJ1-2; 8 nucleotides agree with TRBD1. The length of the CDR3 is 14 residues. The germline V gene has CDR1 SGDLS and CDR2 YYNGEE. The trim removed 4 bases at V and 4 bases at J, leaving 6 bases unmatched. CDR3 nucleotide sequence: TGTGCCAGCAGCCTTCAGGGGGCTGCCTATGGCTACACCTTC. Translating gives CASSLQGAAYGYTF.

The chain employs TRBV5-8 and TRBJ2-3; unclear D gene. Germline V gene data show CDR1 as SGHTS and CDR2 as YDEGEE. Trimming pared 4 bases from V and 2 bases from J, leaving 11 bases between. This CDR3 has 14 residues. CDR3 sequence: CASSPRSITDTQYF. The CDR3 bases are TGTGCCAGCAGCCCTCGGTCCATCACAGATACGCAGTATTTT.

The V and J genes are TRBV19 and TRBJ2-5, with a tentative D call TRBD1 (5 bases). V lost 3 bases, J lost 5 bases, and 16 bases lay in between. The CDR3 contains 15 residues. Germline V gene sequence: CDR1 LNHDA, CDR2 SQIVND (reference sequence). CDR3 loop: CASSMWGSVGETQYF. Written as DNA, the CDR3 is TGTGCCAGTAGTATGTGGGGCTCGGTGGGCGAGACCCAGTACTTC.

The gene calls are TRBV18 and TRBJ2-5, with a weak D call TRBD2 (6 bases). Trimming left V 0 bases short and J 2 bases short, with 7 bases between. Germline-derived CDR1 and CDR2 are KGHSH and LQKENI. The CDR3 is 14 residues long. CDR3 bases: TGTGCCAGCTCACCACCCGGGACTCAAGAGACCCAGTACTTC. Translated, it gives CASSPPGTQETQYF.

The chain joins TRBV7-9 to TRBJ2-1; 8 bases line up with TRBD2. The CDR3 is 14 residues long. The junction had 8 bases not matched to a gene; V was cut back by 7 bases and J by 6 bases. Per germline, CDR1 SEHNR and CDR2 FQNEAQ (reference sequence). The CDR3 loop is CASILGLGPNEQFF. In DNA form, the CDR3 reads TGTGCCAGCATCTTGGGACTAGGGCCCAATGAGCAGTTCTTC.

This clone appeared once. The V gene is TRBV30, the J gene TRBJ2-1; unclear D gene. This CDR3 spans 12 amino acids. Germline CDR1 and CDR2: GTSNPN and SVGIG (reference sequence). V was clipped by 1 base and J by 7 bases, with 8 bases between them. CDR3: CAWSDSFNEQFF. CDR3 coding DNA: TGTGCCTGGAGTGACAGTTTTAATGAGCAGTTCTTC.

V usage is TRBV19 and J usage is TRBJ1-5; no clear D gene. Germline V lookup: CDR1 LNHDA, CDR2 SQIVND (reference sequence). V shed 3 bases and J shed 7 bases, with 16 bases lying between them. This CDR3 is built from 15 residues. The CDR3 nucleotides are TGTGCCAGTAGTATTACAGCGGGCTCGGGGCAGCCCCAGCATTTT. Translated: CASSITAGSGQPQHF.

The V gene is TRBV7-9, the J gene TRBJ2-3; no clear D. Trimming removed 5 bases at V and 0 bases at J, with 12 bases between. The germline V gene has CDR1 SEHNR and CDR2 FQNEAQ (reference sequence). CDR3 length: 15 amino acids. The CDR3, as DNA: TGTGCCAGCAGCCCCCCCCTTACTAGCACAGATACGCAGTATTTT. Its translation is CASSPPLTSTDTQYF.

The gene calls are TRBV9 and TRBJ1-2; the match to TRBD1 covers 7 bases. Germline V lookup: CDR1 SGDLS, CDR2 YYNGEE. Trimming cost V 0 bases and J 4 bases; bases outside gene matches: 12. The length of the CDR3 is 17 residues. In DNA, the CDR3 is TGTGCCAGCAGCGTAGGGTCCTTGCCAGGGGGTGGCTATGGCTACACCTTC. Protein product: CASSVGSLPGGGYGYTF.

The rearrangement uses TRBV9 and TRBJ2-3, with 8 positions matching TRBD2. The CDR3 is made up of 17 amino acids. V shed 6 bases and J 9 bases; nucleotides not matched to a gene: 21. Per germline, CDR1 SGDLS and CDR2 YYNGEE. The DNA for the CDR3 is TGTGCCAGCACGGGAAGTAAAGCGGGGGTCCCTCCGTTAACGCAGTATTTT. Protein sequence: CASTGSKAGVPPLTQYF.